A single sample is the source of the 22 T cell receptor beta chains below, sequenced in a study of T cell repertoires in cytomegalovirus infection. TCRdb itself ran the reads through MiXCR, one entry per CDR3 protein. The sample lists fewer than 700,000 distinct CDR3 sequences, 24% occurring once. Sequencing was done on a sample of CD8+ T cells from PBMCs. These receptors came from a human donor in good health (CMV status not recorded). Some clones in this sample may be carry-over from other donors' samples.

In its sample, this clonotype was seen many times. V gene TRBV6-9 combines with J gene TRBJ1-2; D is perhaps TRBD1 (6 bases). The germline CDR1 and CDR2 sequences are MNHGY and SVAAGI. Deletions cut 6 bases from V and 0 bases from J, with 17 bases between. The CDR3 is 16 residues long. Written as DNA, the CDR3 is TGTGCCAGCAGCCTGCCAGGGGAGAGACCTAACTATGGCTACACCTTC. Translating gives CASSLPGERPNYGYTF.

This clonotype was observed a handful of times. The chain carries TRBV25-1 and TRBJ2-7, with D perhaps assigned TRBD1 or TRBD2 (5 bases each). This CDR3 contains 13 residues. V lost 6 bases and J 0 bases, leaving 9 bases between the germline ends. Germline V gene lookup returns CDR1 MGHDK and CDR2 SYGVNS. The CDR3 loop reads CASRGDSSYEQYV. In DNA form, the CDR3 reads TGTGCCAGCAGGGGGGATAGCTCCTACGAGCAGTACGTC.

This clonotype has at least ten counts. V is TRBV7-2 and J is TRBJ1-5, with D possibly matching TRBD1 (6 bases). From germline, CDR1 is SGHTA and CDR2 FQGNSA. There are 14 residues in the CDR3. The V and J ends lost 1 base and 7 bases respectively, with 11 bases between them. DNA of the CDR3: TGTGCCAGCAGCTTAGGTGGGGGCTGGCAGCCCCAGCATTTT. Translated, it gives CASSLGGGWQPQHF.

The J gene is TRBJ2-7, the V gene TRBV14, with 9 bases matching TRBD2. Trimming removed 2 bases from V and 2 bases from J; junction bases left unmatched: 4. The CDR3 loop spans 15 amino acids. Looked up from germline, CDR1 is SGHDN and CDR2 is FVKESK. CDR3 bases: TGTGCCAGCAGCCAAAAGACTAGCGGACCCTACGAGCAGTACTTC. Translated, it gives CASSQKTSGPYEQYF.

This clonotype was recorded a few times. In DNA form, the CDR3 reads TGTGCCAGTAGCGGGGGGGTCTACAATGAGCAGTTCTTC. Amino acid sequence: CASSGGVYNEQFF. The V and J genes are TRBV3-1 and TRBJ2-1, with 11 bases that match TRBD2. This CDR3 is 13 amino acids long. V gave up 9 bases and J gave up 3 bases; unmatched junction bases: 1. Germline V gene lookup returns CDR1 LGHDT and CDR2 YNNKEL (reference sequence).

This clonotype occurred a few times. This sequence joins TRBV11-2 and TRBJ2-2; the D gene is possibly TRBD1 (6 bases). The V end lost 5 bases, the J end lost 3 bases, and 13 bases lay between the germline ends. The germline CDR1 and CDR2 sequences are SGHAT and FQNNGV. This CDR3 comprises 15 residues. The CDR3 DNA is TGTGCCAGCAGCCCCAGGACAGTCTACACCGGGGAGCTGTTTTTT. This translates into CASSPRTVYTGELFF.

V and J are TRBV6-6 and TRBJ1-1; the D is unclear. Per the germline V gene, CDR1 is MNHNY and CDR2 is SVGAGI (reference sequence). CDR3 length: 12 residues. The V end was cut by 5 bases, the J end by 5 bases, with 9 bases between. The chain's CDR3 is CASSTLKTEAFF. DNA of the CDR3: TGTGCCAGCAGTACCCTAAAAACTGAAGCTTTCTTT.

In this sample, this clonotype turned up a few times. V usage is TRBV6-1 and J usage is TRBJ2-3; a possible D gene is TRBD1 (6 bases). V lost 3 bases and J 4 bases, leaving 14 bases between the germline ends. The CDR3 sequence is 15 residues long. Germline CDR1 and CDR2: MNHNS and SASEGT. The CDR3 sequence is CASSEALSGADTQYF. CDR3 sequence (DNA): TGTGCCAGCAGTGAGGCACTCTCAGGGGCAGATACGCAGTATTTT.

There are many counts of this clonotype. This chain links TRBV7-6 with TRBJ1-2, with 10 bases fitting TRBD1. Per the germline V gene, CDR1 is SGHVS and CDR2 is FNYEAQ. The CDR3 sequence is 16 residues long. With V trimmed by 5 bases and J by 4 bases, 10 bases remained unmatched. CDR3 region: CASSPNPGTGVYGYTF. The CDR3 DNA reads TGTGCCAGCAGCCCTAACCCCGGGACAGGGGTCTATGGCTACACCTTC.

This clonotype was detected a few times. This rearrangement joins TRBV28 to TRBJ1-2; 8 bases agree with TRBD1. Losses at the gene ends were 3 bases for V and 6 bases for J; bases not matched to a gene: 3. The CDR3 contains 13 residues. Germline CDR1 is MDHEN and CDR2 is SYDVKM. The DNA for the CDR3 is TGTGCCAGCAGTTTGACAGGGGACCATGGCTACACCTTC. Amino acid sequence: CASSLTGDHGYTF.

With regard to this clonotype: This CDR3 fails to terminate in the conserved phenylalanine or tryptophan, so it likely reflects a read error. The CDR3 DNA sequence: TGTGCCAGCAGCTCGGCCGATTATGGCTACACCCTC. It yields the protein CASSSADYGYTL. The chain recombines TRBV7-9 with TRBJ1-2; D gene uncertain. The CDR3 sequence is 12 residues long. Germline V gene sequence: CDR1 SEHNR, CDR2 FQNEAQ (reference sequence). V was cut by 4 bases and J by 5 bases, with 8 bases left in between.

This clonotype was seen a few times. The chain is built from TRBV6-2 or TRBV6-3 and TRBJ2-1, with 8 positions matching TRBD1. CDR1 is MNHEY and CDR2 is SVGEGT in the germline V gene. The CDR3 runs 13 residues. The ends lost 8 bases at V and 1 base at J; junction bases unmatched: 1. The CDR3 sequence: CASHRGSYNEQFF. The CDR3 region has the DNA TGTGCCAGCCACAGGGGGTCCTACAATGAGCAGTTCTTC.

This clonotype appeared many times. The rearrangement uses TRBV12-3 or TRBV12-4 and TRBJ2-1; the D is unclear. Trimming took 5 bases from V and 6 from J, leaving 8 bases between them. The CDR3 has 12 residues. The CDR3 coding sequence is TGTGCCAGCAGTCCGGTTGGCAATGAGCAGTTCTTC. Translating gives CASSPVGNEQFF.

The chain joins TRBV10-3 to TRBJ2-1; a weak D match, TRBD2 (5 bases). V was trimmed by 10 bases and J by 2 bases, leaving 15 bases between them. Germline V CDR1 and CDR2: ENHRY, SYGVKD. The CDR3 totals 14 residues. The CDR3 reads CATSAETPYNEQFF. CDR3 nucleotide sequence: TGTGCCACATCAGCGGAGACCCCCTACAATGAGCAGTTCTTC.

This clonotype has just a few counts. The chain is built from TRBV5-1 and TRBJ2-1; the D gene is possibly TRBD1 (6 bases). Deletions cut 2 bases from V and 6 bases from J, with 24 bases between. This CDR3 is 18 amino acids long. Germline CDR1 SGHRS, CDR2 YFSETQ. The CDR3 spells CASSFRGVFWWIGNEQFF. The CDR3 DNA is TGCGCCAGCAGCTTCAGGGGAGTTTTTTGGTGGATAGGCAATGAGCAGTTCTTC.

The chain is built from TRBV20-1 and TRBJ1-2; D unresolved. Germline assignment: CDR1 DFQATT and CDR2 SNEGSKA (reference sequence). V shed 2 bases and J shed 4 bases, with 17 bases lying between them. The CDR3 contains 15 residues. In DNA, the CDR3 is TGCAGTGCTAGAATTAAACCGAATGAAGTCTATGGCTACACCTTC. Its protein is CSARIKPNEVYGYTF.

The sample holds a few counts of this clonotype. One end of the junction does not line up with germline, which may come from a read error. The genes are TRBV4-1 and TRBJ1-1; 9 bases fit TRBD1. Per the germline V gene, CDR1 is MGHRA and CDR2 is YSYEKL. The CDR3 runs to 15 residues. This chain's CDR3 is CASSLKGTGRTEAFF. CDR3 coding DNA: TGTGCCAGCAGCCTGAAGGGGACAGGGAGGACTGAAGCTTTCTTT.

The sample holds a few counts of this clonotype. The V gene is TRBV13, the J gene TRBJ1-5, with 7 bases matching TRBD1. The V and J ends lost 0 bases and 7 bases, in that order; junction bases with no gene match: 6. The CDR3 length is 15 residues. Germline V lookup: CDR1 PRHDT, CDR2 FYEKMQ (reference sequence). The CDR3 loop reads CASSLGRGQRQPQHF. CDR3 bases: TGTGCCAGCAGCTTAGGGAGGGGGCAAAGGCAGCCCCAGCATTTT. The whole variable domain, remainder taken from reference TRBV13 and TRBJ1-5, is AAGVIQSPRHLIKEKRETATLKCYPIPRHDTVYWYQQGPGQDPQFLISFYEKMQSDKGSIPDRFSAQQFSDYHSELNMSSLELGDSALYFCASSLGRGQRQPQHFGDGTRLSIL.

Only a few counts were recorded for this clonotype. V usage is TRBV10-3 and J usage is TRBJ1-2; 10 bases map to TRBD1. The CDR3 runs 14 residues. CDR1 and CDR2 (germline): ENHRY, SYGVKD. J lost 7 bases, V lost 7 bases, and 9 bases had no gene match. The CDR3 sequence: CAITPTGGASGYTF. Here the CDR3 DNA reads TGTGCCATCACTCCGACAGGGGGCGCGTCTGGCTACACCTTC.

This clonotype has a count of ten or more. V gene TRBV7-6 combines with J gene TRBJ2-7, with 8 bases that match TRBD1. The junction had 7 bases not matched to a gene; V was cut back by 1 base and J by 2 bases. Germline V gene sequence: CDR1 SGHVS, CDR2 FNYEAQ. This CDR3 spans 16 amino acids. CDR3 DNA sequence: TGTGCCAGCAGCTTAGTCAGGACAGGGCTCCCCTACGAGCAGTACGTC. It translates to CASSLVRTGLPYEQYV.

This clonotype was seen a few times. The CDR3 DNA reads as TGTGCCAGCAGTAACTTTGGGACAGGTTACGAGCAGTACTTC. Translated: CASSNFGTGYEQYF. The chain is built from TRBV28 and TRBJ2-7; 8 positions agree with TRBD1. V lost 5 bases and J lost 4; bases outside the gene matches: 7. The germline gives CDR1 MDHEN, CDR2 SYDVKM. CDR3 length: 14 amino acids.

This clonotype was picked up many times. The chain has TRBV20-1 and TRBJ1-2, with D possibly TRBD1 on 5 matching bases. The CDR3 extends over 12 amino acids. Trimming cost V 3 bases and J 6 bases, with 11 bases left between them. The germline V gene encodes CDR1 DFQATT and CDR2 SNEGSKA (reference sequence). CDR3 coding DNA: TGCAGTGCTAGTCCCGAGGGGAATGGCTACACCTTC. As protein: CSASPEGNGYTF.